This T cell receptor (beta chain) is from a study of T-cell memory formation after mild COVID-19. Overall study findings and caveats: The authors did not confirm SARS-CoV-2 specificity of second-wave clones peaking day 37. Memory sampled before infection contained some responding clones, suggesting cross-reactive memory joined. Clones that got smaller from day 15 to 85 had even CD4/CD8, while clones growing later tipped toward CD4+.

The CDR3 has 14 residues. V lost 0 bases and J 3 bases, leaving 7 bases between the germline ends. From germline, CDR1 is SGHRS and CDR2 YFSETQ. Remarks on this clonotype: Its antigen remains unknown.

TCR alpha and TCR beta cDNA libraries with sample barcodes and UMIs came from 5'RACE using constant-segment primers. TCRdb redid the calling of the 5' RACE reads with MiXCR, one entry per CDR3 protein. This table has 150,000 to 200,000 distinct CDR3 sequences, about 28% appearing once. J is TRBJ2-1 and V is TRBV5-1; TRBD1 is a possible D gene (5 bases). The sample consisted of PBMCs or a T cell subset sorted from them (not recorded which). The sequence came from an adult woman who had mild COVID-19 (a few samples of this study predate the infection). Cell type and time point are not known. The CDR3: CASSLADSYNEQFF. The CDR3 DNA is TGCGCCAGCAGCTTGGCCGACAGCTACAATGAGCAGTTCTTC.